One and the same sample provided the 24 T cell receptor beta chains below, sequenced in a study of T cell responses to AZD1222 COVID-19 vaccine (dated by TCRdb to about 2021). Interpreted using the paper, the time point label stands for: about 28 days (+/-7) after the second vaccine dose. Library preparation was by the immunoSEQ multiplex PCR assay. As stored in TCRdb, this immuneACCESS dataset retains in-frame rearrangements with V and J assigned. A fraction of the clones does not appear; measured against another copy, unresolved V genes explain less than half of the discrepancy, and the remainder lacks a known reason. The sample contains some 110,000 clones, around 89% of them found a single time. In total, the top ten clones hold 7.1% of the sample. Sequences were derived from peripheral blood, sampled 28 days after the second AZD1222 dose. These receptors were obtained from an adult who received the AZD1222 COVID-19 vaccine.

The genes are TRBV4-2 and TRBJ1-2, with 7 bases lining up with TRBD1. The CDR3 covers 15 residues. Germline V gene sequence: CDR1 LGHNA, CDR2 YNFKEQ. Unmatched junction bases numbered 9, after V lost 1 base and J lost 7 bases. CDR3 sequence: CASSQGQGESTGYTF. The CDR3 DNA reads TGTGCCAGCAGCCAAGGGCAGGGGGAATCTACTGGCTACACCTTC.

CDR3 nucleotide sequence: TGTGCCAGCAGTTTCCTAGGGCAGCCCTTATCCTACGAGCAGTACTTC. It specifies CASSFLGQPLSYEQYF. The chain is built from TRBV6-5 and TRBJ2-7; no clear D. The CDR3 length is 16 residues. V gave up 4 bases and J gave up 1 base, with 17 bases separating them. Germline V gene data show CDR1 as MNHEY and CDR2 as SVGAGI.

About this clone: A much larger clone lies a single base off, so this may be a read error. Additional DNA sequences in this sample encode the identical CDR3. V usage is TRBV5-1 and J usage is TRBJ2-5, with D maybe TRBD1 (6 bases). The V gene's germline CDR1 is SGHRS and CDR2 YFSETQ. The CDR3 is made up of 13 amino acids. V was clipped by 0 bases and J by 4 bases, with 7 bases between them. The CDR3: CASSLGGGETQYF. Here the CDR3 DNA reads TGCGCCAGCAGCTTGGGAGGGGGAGAGACCCAGTACTTC.

This clone appeared once. V gene TRBV6-5 combines with J gene TRBJ2-1; the match to TRBD2 covers 15 bases. Germline-derived CDR1 and CDR2 are MNHEY and SVGAGI. The junction had 1 base not matched to a gene; V was cut back by 8 bases and J by 2 bases. The CDR3 has 15 amino acids. This CDR3 reads CASRTSGRAYNEQFF. The CDR3 DNA reads as TGTGCCAGCCGGACTAGCGGGAGGGCCTACAATGAGCAGTTCTTC.

The genes are TRBV3-1 (or the pseudogene TRBV3-2) and TRBJ2-5, with D possibly being TRBD2 (7 bases). Trimming shortened V by 5 bases and J by 4 bases, and 14 bases separated the two germline ends. The length of the CDR3 is 14 residues. Germline loops: CDR1 LGHDT, CDR2 YNNKEL (reference sequence). In DNA form, the CDR3 reads TGTGCCAGCAGCAGCGGGACAACGGGAGAGACCCAGTACTTC. Translated, it gives CASSSGTTGETQYF.

The V and J genes are TRBV10-3 and TRBJ2-7; 7 bases fit TRBD2. CDR3 size: 16 residues. With V trimmed by 3 bases and J by 6 bases, 14 bases remained unmatched. In germline, CDR1 is ENHRY, CDR2 SYGVKD. The CDR3 region has the DNA TGTGCCATCAGTGACTGGCTAGCGGCGGGTAAGGTCGAGCAGTACTTC. Translating it yields CAISDWLAAGKVEQYF.

The chain has TRBV25-1 and TRBJ2-7, with 10 bases that match TRBD1. CDR3 length equals 14 residues. The V and J ends lost 8 bases and 7 bases, in that order; junction bases with no gene match: 11. Germline V lookup: CDR1 MGHDK, CDR2 SYGVNS. The CDR3 protein is CASRSGTGVWEQYF. CDR3 DNA sequence: TGTGCCAGCCGGTCCGGGACAGGGGTCTGGGAGCAGTACTTC.

The chain links TRBV5-1 to TRBJ2-1; 8 bases are a match to TRBD1. Germline assignment: CDR1 SGHRS and CDR2 YFSETQ. The CDR3 length is 14 residues. Germline trimming cut 7 bases from V and 4 bases from J; bases unmatched to any gene: 7. CDR3 bases: TGCGCCAGCTACTTTGACAGGGGTTACAATGAGCAGTTCTTC. It codes for CASYFDRGYNEQFF.

The rearrangement joins TRBV29-1 to TRBJ1-2; D is unresolved. The CDR3 is 12 amino acids. Germline-derived CDR1 and CDR2 are SQVTM and ANQGSEA. Trimming stripped 6 bases from V and 8 bases from J, with 16 bases between. In DNA form, the CDR3 reads TGCAGCGTCGATGGGCTGCTGGAGGGCTACACCTTC. It encodes CSVDGLLEGYTF.

This clone was found once. The chain carries TRBV5-1 and TRBJ2-7; D is possibly TRBD1 (5 bases). The V gene's germline CDR1 is SGHRS and CDR2 YFSETQ. The CDR3 runs 15 residues. Trimming took 0 bases from V and 0 from J, leaving 10 bases between them. The CDR3 reads CASSLEPGSSYEQYF. The CDR3 region has the DNA TGCGCCAGCAGCTTGGAACCAGGGTCCTCCTACGAGCAGTACTTC.

The chain employs TRBV11-3 and TRBJ1-1; maybe TRBD1 (5 bases). Germline values: CDR1 SGHNT, CDR2 YENEEA. The CDR3 length is 17 residues. Trimming cost V 0 bases and J 3 bases, with 17 bases left between them. The CDR3 sequence: CASSLDGTDPWDTEAFF. The CDR3 DNA sequence: TGTGCCAGCAGCTTAGACGGGACGGATCCTTGGGACACTGAAGCTTTCTTT.

The CDR3 spells CASSSTMGGYEKLFF. The CDR3 DNA follows: TGTGCCAGCAGTTCCACTATGGGCGGGTATGAAAAACTGTTTTTT. J is TRBJ1-4 and V is TRBV28; D gene ambiguous. This CDR3 has 15 amino acids. With 4 bases removed from V and 6 bases from J, the gap between germline ends came to 15 bases. Germline V CDR1 and CDR2: MDHEN, SYDVKM.

The rearrangement joins TRBV4-3 to TRBJ1-6, with 10 positions matching TRBD1. This CDR3 comprises 19 residues. V trimming: 1 base; J trimming: 6 bases; junction bases outside the gene matches: 12. CDR1 is LGHNA, CDR2 YSLEER, per germline. The DNA of the CDR3 is TGCGCCAGCAGCCAAGCTTTAACCGGGACAGGGGTCGGTAATTCACCCCTCCACTTT. This translates into CASSQALTGTGVGNSPLHF.

This chain uses TRBV7-2 with TRBJ2-7; 9 positions match TRBD2. The CDR3 sequence is 16 residues long. V was pared by 1 base and J by 1 base, with 5 bases of the junction left unmatched. Germline CDR1 SGHTA, CDR2 FQGNSA. The CDR3 region has the DNA TGTGCCAGCAGCTTAGGTGCTACTAGCGGGTCCTACGAGCAGTACTTC. Its protein is CASSLGATSGSYEQYF. The variable domain in full, completed from reference TRBV7-2 and TRBJ2-7, reads GAGVSQSPSNKVTEKGKDVELRCDPISGHTALYWYRQSLGQGLEFLIYFQGNSAPDKSGLPSDRFSAERTGGSVSTLTIQRTQQEDSAVYLCASSLGATSGSYEQYFGPGTRLTVT.

V is TRBV28 and J is TRBJ2-5, with D perhaps matching TRBD2 (6 bases). Germline CDR1 is MDHEN and CDR2 is SYDVKM. The CDR3 has 13 residues. CDR3 DNA sequence: TGTGCTAGCCGCGGGGCGGATCAAGAGACCCAGTACTTC. Its protein is CASRGADQETQYF. The full variable domain, in which reference TRBV28 and TRBJ2-5 provide the parts outside the CDR3, is DVKVTQSSRYLVKRTGEKVFLECVQDMDHENMFWYRQDPGLGLRLIYFSYDVKMKEKGDIPEGYSVSREKKERFSLILESASTNQTSMYLCASRGADQETQYFGPGTRLLVL.

This chain connects TRBV25-1 to TRBJ1-5; D is undetermined. This CDR3 contains 16 residues. Germline V lookup: CDR1 MGHDK, CDR2 SYGVNS. V lost 8 bases to trimming and J lost 7 bases, with 24 bases between them. The DNA of the CDR3 is TGTGCCAGCGTCGGGAGAGGAAGGGATGGTAGACAGCCCCAGCATTTT. This encodes CASVGRGRDGRQPQHF.

This clone was seen once. The genes are TRBV27 and TRBJ2-7, with TRBD1 identical over 7 bases. Germline V gene lookup returns CDR1 MNHEY and CDR2 SMNVEV (reference sequence). This CDR3 is built from 13 residues. V lost 3 bases, J lost 6 bases, and 5 bases stayed unmatched. The CDR3 sequence is CASSFTGAAEQYF. Here the CDR3 DNA reads TGTGCCAGCAGTTTCACAGGGGCGGCCGAGCAGTACTTC.

The chain carries TRBV7-9 and TRBJ2-7; possibly TRBD2 for D (5 bases). CDR3 length equals 15 residues. The germline gives CDR1 SEHNR, CDR2 FQNEAQ (reference sequence). V dropped 0 bases and J dropped 2 bases, with 11 bases sitting between them. The CDR3 is CASSLAAEETYEQYF. CDR3 DNA: TGTGCCAGCAGCTTAGCGGCGGAGGAAACCTACGAGCAGTACTTC.

The chain uses TRBV3-1 (or the pseudogene TRBV3-2) and TRBJ2-5; tentative D call: TRBD2 (6 bases). Germline loops: CDR1 LGHDT, CDR2 YNNKEL (reference sequence). Trimming cost V 1 base and J 2 bases, with 14 bases left between them. The CDR3 has 16 residues. This CDR3 is CASSQGGPGLQETQYF. The CDR3 bases are TGTGCCAGCAGCCAAGGGGGCCCGGGACTTCAAGAGACCCAGTACTTC.

This chain uses TRBV6-1 with TRBJ1-5, with 7 positions matching TRBD1. V lost 4 bases to trimming and J lost 2 bases; unmatched junction nucleotides: 11. There are 17 residues in the CDR3. The germline CDR1 and CDR2 sequences are MNHNS and SASEGT. CDR3 loop: CASSGRQGRRGNQPQHF. In DNA form, the CDR3 reads TGTGCCAGCAGTGGCCGACAGGGAAGGCGCGGCAATCAGCCCCAGCATTTT.

The rearrangement links TRBV27 to TRBJ2-7; TRBD2 agrees at 8 bases. After removal of 3 bases from V and 6 bases from J, the junction contained 10 bases not matched to a gene. This CDR3 spans 15 amino acids. Germline V gene data show CDR1 as MNHEY and CDR2 as SMNVEV (reference sequence). The CDR3 DNA is TGTGCCAGCAGTTTTTTCCTTCGGGAGGGTGTCGAGCAGTACTTC. Protein: CASSFFLREGVEQYF.

V is TRBV23-1 and J is TRBJ2-7; D not resolved. TRBV23-1 is marked as an open reading frame, function uncertain. The ends were cut back, 0 bases at V and 2 bases at J, with 8 bases in the middle. The length of the CDR3 is 14 residues. The CDR3 region has the DNA TGCGCCAGCAGTCAATCCGGGCAGACCTACGAGCAGTACTTC. This gives the protein CASSQSGQTYEQYF.

The chain's CDR3 is CAWSLAGGNQPQHF. The CDR3, as DNA: TGTGCCTGGAGTCTGGCAGGGGGCAATCAGCCCCAGCATTTT. This sequence joins TRBV30 and TRBJ1-5, with TRBD1 as a possible D gene (6 bases). Germline V gene lookup returns CDR1 GTSNPN and CDR2 SVGIG (reference sequence). Trimming pared 2 bases from V and 2 bases from J, leaving 10 bases between. The CDR3 spans 14 residues.

The genes are TRBV9 and TRBJ2-7, with a tentative D call TRBD2 (7 bases). The CDR3 totals 15 residues. Trimming stripped 4 bases from V and 5 bases from J, with 19 bases between. CDR1 and CDR2 (germline): SGDLS, YYNGEE. CDR3 loop: CASSPWGGARNEQYF. The CDR3, as DNA: TGTGCCAGCAGCCCATGGGGGGGGGCTAGGAACGAGCAGTACTTC. The full variable domain, with the rest looked up from reference TRBV9 and TRBJ2-7, is DSGVTQTPKHLITATGQRVTLRCSPRSGDLSVYWYQQSLDQGLQFLIQYYNGEERAKGNILERFSAQQFPDLHSELNLSSLELGDSALYFCASSPWGGARNEQYFGPGTRLTVT.